This T cell receptor (beta chain) originates from a study of shared clonotypes between healthy human individuals. Study outcomes and limitations: Estimated richness values were generally larger in naive subsets than in memory subsets. All-four-donor shared clonotypes had higher generation probabilities than non-shared clonotypes did.

A word on this clone: Antigen unknown.

Produced via immunoSEQ multiplex PCR; TCRdb's table is partial and in-frame only. The repertoire has a few million clones, under 95% of them found once; the top ten carry more than 0.35%. CDR1 is MRHNA, CDR2 SNTAGT, per germline. V shed 6 bases and J 3 bases; nucleotides not matched to a gene: 7. This CDR3 has 15 amino acids. The chain links TRBV6-4 to TRBJ2-2, with TRBD1 identical over 7 bases. This TCR was recovered from a man between 18 and 29 years old in good health. Some clones in this sample may be carry-over from other donors' samples. The specimen was naive CD4+ T cells from PBMCs. Subset specified: CD45RA+ positively selected. The CDR3 nucleotides are TGTGCCAGCAGCGGCCAGGGGGATGACACCGGGGAGCTGTTTTTT. It encodes CASSGQGDDTGELFF.